The 19 T cell receptor beta chains below come from one sample, sequenced in a study of response to subunit inactivated influenza vaccine. Using its own MiXCR run on the RT-PCR reads, TCRdb lists one record per CDR3 protein. The data hold 430,000 or so distinct CDR3 sequences, with roughly 9.7% observed a single time. The specimen comprised PBMCs from blood, sampled roughly 45 days after vaccination. The receptor set was obtained from a man aged 50 or older who received an inactivated influenza vaccine.

This clonotype was picked up many times. The chain carries TRBV5-1 and TRBJ2-2; D unresolved. V gave up 5 bases and J gave up 4 bases, with 6 bases separating them. Germline loops: CDR1 SGHRS, CDR2 YFSETQ. The length of the CDR3 is 12 residues. The CDR3 DNA reads TGCGCCAGCAGGTGGTCCACCGGGGAGCTGTTTTTT. This encodes CASRWSTGELFF.

This clonotype was seen more than once but under ten times. The chain couples TRBV25-1 to TRBJ2-7; D gene uncertain. With 3 bases removed from V and 2 bases from J, the gap between germline ends came to 5 bases. Germline assignment: CDR1 MGHDK and CDR2 SYGVNS. The CDR3 contains 12 residues. CDR3 bases: TGTGCCAGCAGTGAGCACGCCTACGAGCAGTACTTC. Protein sequence: CASSEHAYEQYF.

The rearrangement links TRBV4-3 to TRBJ2-1; 8 nucleotides line up with TRBD1. CDR3 length: 14 residues. The V segment lost 0 bases and the J segment 9 bases; nucleotides outside the gene matches: 4. Germline V gene lookup returns CDR1 LGHNA and CDR2 YSLEER. CDR3 bases: TGCGCCAGCAGCCAAGATTCAGGGGGCATTGAGCAGTTCTTC. Translation: CASSQDSGGIEQFF.

The chain has TRBV2 and TRBJ2-5; D unclear. The CDR3 is made up of 14 amino acids. Trimming took off 3 bases at V and 1 base at J, with 9 bases between the two ends. The germline V gene has CDR1 SNHLY and CDR2 FYNNEI. The CDR3 DNA is TGTGCCAGCAGTGAGGTGGGCAGCCAAGAGACCCAGTACTTC. Protein: CASSEVGSQETQYF.

The rearrangement joins TRBV4-3 to TRBJ2-7, with D perhaps matching TRBD2 (6 bases). Germline V lookup: CDR1 LGHNA, CDR2 YSLEER. Trimming stripped 1 base from V and 4 bases from J, with 14 bases between. This CDR3 has 15 amino acids. The CDR3 loop reads CASSQVQGGGYEQYF. In DNA, the CDR3 is TGCGCCAGCAGCCAAGTTCAGGGAGGTGGATACGAGCAGTACTTC.

The V call is TRBV3-1, the J call TRBJ2-1; TRBD2 might be the D (7 bases). The CDR3 spans 13 residues. Germline V gene sequence: CDR1 LGHDT, CDR2 YNNKEL (reference sequence). V was pared by 8 bases and J by 2 bases, with 10 bases between. CDR3 DNA: TGTGCCAGCGGGGGGGCACCCTACAATGAGCAGTTCTTC. It specifies CASGGAPYNEQFF.

This clonotype was counted many times. The chain has TRBV2 and TRBJ2-1, with TRBD2 identical over 9 bases. This CDR3 has 16 residues. V lost 7 bases and J lost 1; bases outside the gene matches: 8. Germline V gene lookup returns CDR1 SNHLY and CDR2 FYNNEI. CDR3 coding DNA: TGTGCCAGCAAGGGGGTGGGACTAGCTTCCTACAATGAGCAGTTCTTC. It encodes CASKGVGLASYNEQFF.

The chain couples TRBV12-3 or TRBV12-4 to TRBJ1-5; no clear D. The CDR3 totals 15 residues. V was shortened by 6 bases and J by 3 bases, with 15 bases between the two germline ends. CDR3 coding DNA: TGTGCCAGCAGCTATCGTAGACCTCCCAATCAGCCCCAGCATTTT. Translation: CASSYRRPPNQPQHF.

This clonotype was seen a handful of times. The chain has TRBV7-2 and TRBJ1-6; D gene uncertain. Germline values: CDR1 SGHTA, CDR2 FQGNSA. V gave up 0 bases and J gave up 3 bases, with 6 bases separating them. CDR3 size: 15 residues. Written as DNA, the CDR3 is TGTGCCAGCAGCTTAGCAGGACTCTATAATTCACCCCTCCACTTT. Translated, it gives CASSLAGLYNSPLHF.

This clonotype was picked up many times. The rearrangement uses TRBV6-2 or TRBV6-3 and TRBJ2-7; 12 bases fit TRBD2. This CDR3 has 14 residues. V lost 2 bases and J lost 6; bases outside the gene matches: 2. Germline V gene lookup returns CDR1 MNHEY and CDR2 SVGEGT. The CDR3 loop is CASSYRLAGVEQYF. CDR3 coding DNA: TGTGCCAGCAGTTACCGACTAGCGGGAGTCGAGCAGTACTTC.

This rearrangement joins TRBV15 to TRBJ2-2, with D uncertain. The CDR3 has 16 residues. Germline assignment: CDR1 LNHNV and CDR2 YYDKDF (reference sequence). The ends were cut back, 2 bases at V and 5 bases at J, with 15 bases in the middle. The CDR3 region is CATSRSPASSTGELFF. The CDR3 nucleotides read TGTGCCACCAGCAGATCGCCTGCGTCGTCGACCGGGGAGCTGTTTTTT.

This clonotype was observed a handful of times. V gene TRBV7-2 combines with J gene TRBJ2-7; weak D call: TRBD1 (5 bases). This CDR3 spans 12 amino acids. V lost 5 bases, J lost 6 bases, and 11 bases lay in between. Germline values: CDR1 SGHTA, CDR2 FQGNSA. CDR3 DNA: TGTGCCAGCAGCATTGGGGCGGTCGAGCAGTACTTC. Translation: CASSIGAVEQYF.

The rearrangement joins TRBV30 to TRBJ1-5; no clear D gene. This CDR3 is 13 amino acids long. Trimming removed 0 bases from V and 5 bases from J, with 8 bases in between. Germline CDR1 and CDR2: GTSNPN and SVGIG (reference sequence). The CDR3 bases are TGTGCCTGGAGTGTCGCGGGAGATCAGCCCCAGCATTTT. Its translation is CAWSVAGDQPQHF.

The rearrangement links TRBV11-2 to TRBJ2-7; 13 nucleotides agree with TRBD2. Per germline, CDR1 SGHAT and CDR2 FQNNGV. The CDR3 has 18 amino acids. Trimming removed 3 bases from V and 1 base from J; junction bases left unmatched: 9. The CDR3 here is CASSFTSGRAPESYEQYF. As DNA, the CDR3 is TGTGCCAGCAGCTTCACTAGCGGGAGGGCCCCGGAATCCTACGAGCAGTACTTC.

The chain uses TRBV27 and TRBJ2-7, with D possibly being TRBD1 or TRBD2 (5 bases each). The CDR3 is 13 residues long. Deletions cut 5 bases from V and 6 bases from J, with 14 bases between. Looked up from germline, CDR1 is MNHEY and CDR2 is SMNVEV (reference sequence). CDR3 in amino acids: CASSIRGVSEQYF. In nucleotides, the CDR3 is TGTGCCAGCAGTATCCGAGGGGTCTCCGAGCAGTACTTC.

This clonotype came up many times. This chain joins TRBV12-3 or TRBV12-4 and TRBJ1-4, with D unresolved. The CDR3 covers 12 residues. Trimming pared 5 bases from V and 8 bases from J, leaving 9 bases between. The CDR3: CASSHPAEKLFF. As DNA, the CDR3 is TGTGCCAGCAGTCACCCGGCCGAAAAACTGTTTTTT.

This clonotype was observed a handful of times. This chain connects TRBV4-2 to TRBJ1-1, with D maybe TRBD1 (5 bases). Trimming left V 2 bases short and J 1 base short, with 17 bases between. Germline CDR1 and CDR2: LGHNA and YNFKEQ. The length of the CDR3 is 17 residues. The CDR3 protein is CASSQPPEDSRNTEAFF. The CDR3 region has the DNA TGTGCCAGCAGCCAACCCCCGGAAGACAGCCGGAACACTGAAGCTTTCTTT.

The V and J genes are TRBV7-2 and TRBJ2-7; the match to TRBD1 covers 10 bases. Germline CDR1 is SGHTA and CDR2 is FQGNSA. This CDR3 is 15 amino acids long. V shed 5 bases, J shed 4 bases, and the junction held 8 bases outside the gene matches. This CDR3 is CASSTRTGGIYEQYF. The CDR3 DNA is TGTGCCAGCAGCACCCGGACAGGGGGGATTTACGAGCAGTACTTC.

The chain combines TRBV29-1 with TRBJ2-5, with TRBD2 identical over 8 bases. The J segment lost 5 bases and the V segment lost 6 bases, leaving 11 bases of the junction unmatched. CDR3 length: 14 amino acids. In germline, CDR1 is SQVTM, CDR2 ANQGSEA. For the CDR3, the DNA is TGCAGCGTCGTCACTAGCGGAGGTTGGGAGACCCAGTACTTC. It is translated as CSVVTSGGWETQYF.